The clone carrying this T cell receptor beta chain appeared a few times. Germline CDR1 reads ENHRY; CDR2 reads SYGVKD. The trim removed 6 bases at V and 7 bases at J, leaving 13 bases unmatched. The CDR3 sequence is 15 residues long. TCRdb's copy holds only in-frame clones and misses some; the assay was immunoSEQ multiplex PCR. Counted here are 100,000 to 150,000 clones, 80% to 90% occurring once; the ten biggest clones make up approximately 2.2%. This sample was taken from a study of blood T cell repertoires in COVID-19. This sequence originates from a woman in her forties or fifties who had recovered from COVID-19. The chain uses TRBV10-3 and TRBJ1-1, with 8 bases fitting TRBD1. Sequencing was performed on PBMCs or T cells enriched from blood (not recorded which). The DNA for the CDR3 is TGTGCCATCAGGACCCCGGGACAGGAGATCGGTGAAGCTTTCTTT. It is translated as CAIRTPGQEIGEAFF.